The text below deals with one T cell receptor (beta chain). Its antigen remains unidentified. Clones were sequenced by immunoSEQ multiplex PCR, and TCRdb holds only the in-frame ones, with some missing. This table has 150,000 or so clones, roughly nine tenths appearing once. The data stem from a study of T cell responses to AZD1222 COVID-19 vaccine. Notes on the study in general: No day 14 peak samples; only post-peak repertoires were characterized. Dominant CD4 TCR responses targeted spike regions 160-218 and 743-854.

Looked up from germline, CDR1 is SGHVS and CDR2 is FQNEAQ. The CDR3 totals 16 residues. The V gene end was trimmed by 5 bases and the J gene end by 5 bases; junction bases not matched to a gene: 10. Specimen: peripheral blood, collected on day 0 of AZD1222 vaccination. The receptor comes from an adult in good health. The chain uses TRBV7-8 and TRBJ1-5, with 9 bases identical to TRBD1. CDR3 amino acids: CASSRGGTGKDQPQHF. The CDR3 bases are TGTGCCAGCAGCCGAGGGGGGACAGGGAAAGATCAGCCCCAGCATTTT.